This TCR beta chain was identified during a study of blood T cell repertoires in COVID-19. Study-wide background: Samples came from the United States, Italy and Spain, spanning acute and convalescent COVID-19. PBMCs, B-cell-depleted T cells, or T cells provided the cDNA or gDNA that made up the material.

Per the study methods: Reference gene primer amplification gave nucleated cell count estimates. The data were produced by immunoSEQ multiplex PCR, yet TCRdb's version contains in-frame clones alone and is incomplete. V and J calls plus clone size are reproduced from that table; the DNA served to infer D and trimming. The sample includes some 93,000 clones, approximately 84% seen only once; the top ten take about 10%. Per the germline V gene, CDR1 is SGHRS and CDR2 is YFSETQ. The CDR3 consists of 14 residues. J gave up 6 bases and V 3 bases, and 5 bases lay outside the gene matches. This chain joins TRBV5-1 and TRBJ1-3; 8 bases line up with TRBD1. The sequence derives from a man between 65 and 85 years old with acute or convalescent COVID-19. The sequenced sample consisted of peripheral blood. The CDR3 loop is CASSSLQGANTIYF. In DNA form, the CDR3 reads TGCGCCAGCAGCTCGCTTCAGGGGGCAAACACCATATATTTT.